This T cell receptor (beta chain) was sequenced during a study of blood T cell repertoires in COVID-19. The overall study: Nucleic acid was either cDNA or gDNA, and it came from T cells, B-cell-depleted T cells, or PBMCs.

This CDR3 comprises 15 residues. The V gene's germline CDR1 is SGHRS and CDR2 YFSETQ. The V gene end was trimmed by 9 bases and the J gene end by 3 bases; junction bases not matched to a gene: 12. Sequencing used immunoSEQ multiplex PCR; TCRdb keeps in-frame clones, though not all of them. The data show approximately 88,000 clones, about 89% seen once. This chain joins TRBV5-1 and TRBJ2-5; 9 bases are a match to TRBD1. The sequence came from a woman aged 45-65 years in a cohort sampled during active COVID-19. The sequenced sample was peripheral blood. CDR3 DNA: TGCGCCATCACGCCCCCGGGACAGGGAAAAGAGACCCAGTACTTC. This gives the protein CAITPPGQGKETQYF.